This TCR beta chain was observed in a study of PD-1 blockade in classical Hodgkin lymphoma (TCRdb year 2020). The study in broad terms: Nivolumab dosing was 3 mg/kg intravenously every 2 weeks, continuing until either disease progression or unacceptable toxicity. A peripheral blood immune signature of response to PD-1 blockade in classical Hodgkin lymphoma was defined using TCR beta sequencing and CyTOF.

Points the paper makes about the study in general: Lower diversity was seen in patients whose nivolumab began less than 1 year after ASCT, and these patients were left out of later analyses so that immune reconstitution would not confound the results. The study was restricted to a single clinical trial cohort, and the causes of repertoire differences, possibly disease activity or prior therapy, were left undefined. Baseline TCR diversity was reported to be lower in newly diagnosed patients than in healthy donors and to be lower still in relapsed/refractory patients. Among trial patients, those achieving complete response had baseline diversity similar to that of newly diagnosed patients, while diversity was significantly lower in partial responders and progressors. A significant rise by C4D1 was seen in CD4+ but not CD8+ TCR diversity (p=0.0027 vs p=0.16), with the rise being most apparent in complete responders (p=0.02).

This clone was counted between two and nine times. The antigen it binds to is not known. Per-base quality was not reported, and no clone a single base away is much larger than it. The Qiagen DNeasy kit was used to extract genomic DNA both from unsorted PBMCs and from the negatively selected CD4+ and CD8+ fractions. TCR beta CDR3 regions were subjected to amplification by immunoSEQ multiplex PCR with primers that anneal to V and J segments. A synthetic immune receptor repertoire was used to minimize amplification bias, and any remaining bias was removed computationally after sequencing. On the study's bioinformatics: Repertoire diversity was quantified as the Shannon entropy index using custom Python scripts. Unsorted, CD4+ and CD8+ repertoires were examined separately, except in combined analyses, for which CD4+ and CD8+ sequences were merged in silico. A clone counted as expanded when the clone's frequency after treatment rose at least 2-fold relative to C1D1, and clones undetected at baseline were given a pseudocount of 0.5. Singleton clones were defined as clones with 0 or 1 copy at C1D1, and non-singleton clones were defined as clones with 2 or more copies. Clones expanded in unsorted samples were annotated as CD4+, CD8+ or unknown by matching protein sequences in sorted samples from the same patient. Diversity changes from C1D1 to C4D1 were tested in paired samples using Wilcoxon tests. Drawn from immuneACCESS, this table holds only the in-frame rearrangements with V and J called that TCRdb kept. Clones are partly lost; checked studies trace under half to an unresolved V gene and leave the rest unexplained. V and J calls and clone size are given by that table; D and trimming were obtained from the DNA. The table for this sample lists about 6,900 clones; 75% to 90% of them were counted only once. The ten largest clonotypes hold around two fifths of the sample.

For CDR1 and CDR2, the germline V gene (reference sequence) lists PRHDT and FYEKMQ. The CDR3 holds 13 amino acids from the cysteine to the phenylalanine. Solely the CDR3 DNA is kept, with 39 bases framed from the first base. V lost 8 bases and J lost 7 bases, and the count of bases not matched to a germline gene is 4. The time point label here, explained by the study, means: cycle 4 day 1 (C4D1), after about 6 weeks of nivolumab. All trial patients had relapsed after autologous stem cell transplantation, with cohorts A, B and C differing in prior brentuximab vedotin exposure. The trial cohort was composed of roughly 60 patients with relapsed/refractory classical Hodgkin lymphoma, for whom complete response, partial response or progressive disease was recorded as best overall response. In the multi-cohort phase II CheckMate 205 trial, trial patients received single-agent nivolumab. An independent review committee assessed best overall response by applying the 2007 International Working Group response criteria. Trial PBMCs were collected just before the start of nivolumab (C1D1) and during therapy at cycle 2 day 1 and cycle 4 day 1. Peripheral blood was collected in 8 mL Vacutainer Cell Preparation Tubes, from which PBMCs were isolated by centrifugation and then cryopreserved.

This receptor chain uses TRBV13 and TRBJ1-4, with 10 central nucleotides matching TRBD1. The receptor was derived from a human donor with classical Hodgkin lymphoma. Sequenced here: peripheral blood mononuclear cells (PBMCs), sampled before the fourth cycle of nivolumab. CDR3 sequence: CASRQGASEKLFF. DNA sequence: TGTGCCAGCCGACAGGGGGCGTCTGAAAAACTGTTTTTT.